This T cell receptor (beta chain) is drawn from a study of early T cells in non-severe SARS-CoV-2 infection. General observations from the study: In VDJdb matching, anti-spike CD8 responses were favored while private and CD4 specificities went missing.

A few counts support this clonotype. No antigen is known for it. The TCR library protocol was used to attach unique molecular identifiers. These identifiers were attached to individual cDNA molecules. Each CDR3 protein gets one entry after TCRdb re-called the 5' RACE reads with MiXCR. The sample has approximately 70,000 distinct CDR3 sequences, approximately 9.1% seen once. Germline CDR1 and CDR2: SGHNT and YYREEE (reference sequence). This CDR3 has 15 residues. V lost 2 bases to trimming and J lost 1 base, with 9 bases between them. V usage is TRBV5-4 and J usage is TRBJ2-2; maybe TRBD1 (5 bases). Here the sequenced sample was whole blood, taken at baseline. The clonotype originates from an adult who was a healthcare worker with PCR-confirmed SARS-CoV-2 infection or an uninfected control (not recorded which). CDR3 sequence: CASSLDSMNTGELFF. CDR3 nucleotide sequence: TGTGCCAGCAGCTTAGACAGTATGAACACCGGGGAGCTGTTTTTT. The variable domain in full, with the rest retrieved from reference TRBV5-4 and TRBJ2-2, is ETGVTQSPTHLIKTRGQQVTLRCSSQSGHNTVSWYQQALGQGPQFIFQYYREEENGRGNFPPRFSGLQFPNYSSELNVNALELDDSALYLCASSLDSMNTGELFFGEGSRLTVL.